This T cell receptor (beta chain) was identified during a study of CD8 T cells in Susac syndrome. Reverse transcription of roughly 0.5 to 1 ug RNA used random hexamers. TCRdb re-called the immunoSEQ multiplex PCR reads through MiXCR, storing one row per CDR3 protein. The repertoire consists of 300,000 or so distinct CDR3 sequences, with about 90% occurring once and the leading ten covering roughly 0.059%. Sequencing of TCR beta was undertaken in CD8+ and CD4+ T cells derived from blood. Stable or active relapsing-remitting multiple sclerosis, untreated and meeting revised McDonald criteria, defined the controls. It was negative isolation that provided the CD8+ and CD4+ T cells, whereas TEMRA cells were enriched by FACS. Germline values: CDR1 LGHNT, CDR2 FRNRAP. The V and J ends lost 7 bases and 3 bases respectively, with 12 bases between them. The CDR3 length is 13 residues.

Sequencing was carried out using CD4+ T cells from PBMCs. The genes are TRBV12-5 and TRBJ1-1, with TRBD1 as a possible D gene (6 bases). This sequence was found in a human donor with multiple sclerosis. The CDR3 DNA is TGTGCTAGTGCCCCACAGGGATACACTGAAGCTTTCTTT. This encodes CASAPQGYTEAFF. The variable domain in full, with the rest retrieved from reference TRBV12-5 and TRBJ1-1, is DARVTQTPRHKVTEMGQEVTMRCQPILGHNTVFWYRQTMMQGLELLAYFRNRAPLDDSGMPKDRFSAEMPDATLATLKIQPSEPRDSAVYFCASAPQGYTEAFFGQGTRLTVV.